The T cell receptor beta chain described here comes from a study of cytomegalovirus exposure and HLA in healthy donors (dated 2017 in TCRdb). Looking at the study overall: In an earlier analysis of 587 of the donors, 276 Gb of sequence data and 120 million or so unique TCR beta sequences from 150 million to 200 million T cells were reported. An early release that covered approximately 600 HLA-typed donors contained about 300 gigabases of sequencing data and around 85 million unique TCR sequences. Of the 300 to 500 genotyped donors, over 80% were placed in the genetic ancestry cluster associated with self-reported Caucasian donors. The study aimed to test whether cataloging public T cell receptors could reveal signatures of past pathogen exposure. The T cell repertoires of 550 to 850 subjects were profiled by immunosequencing and related to cytomegalovirus serostatus. A separate validation cohort of some 130 different subjects was used in addition to the roughly 620-subject first cohort. The study combined high-throughput TCR immunosequencing, statistical association of individual TCRs with disease status, and machine learning to predict cytomegalovirus infection status. A later analysis re-examined previously published TCR beta repertoires from about 700 donors and added high-resolution HLA genotyping to investigate patterns of TCR occurrence. Rather than using new phenotypic data, the later analysis identified candidate immune exposures from TCR beta sequences and from how often those sequences occurred across donors. An earlier analysis of 500 to 750 of the donors applied high-throughput TCR beta sequencing to assess whether each TCR beta V gene segment acted as functional or pseudogenic. Donor age, sex, ethnicity and CMV serostatus were compiled alongside the repertoire data. In a later genetic analysis, genome-wide SNP genotypes for about three fifths of the roughly 670 donors were used, and that subset was treated as a discovery cohort. Every repertoire in the discovery cohort had been generated on one and the same sequencing platform. HLA typing covered class I and class II loci at four-digit resolution. The number of donors typed differed by locus, with about 629-640 for A, B, C, DRB1 and DQB1, around 520 for DQA1, 600 to 610 for DPA1, and around 430 for DPB1. Five DR-DQ haplotypes were handled as single units for association and clustering because linkage in the cohort was strong. Among 300 to 500 genotyped donors of the cohort, an average of around 220,000 unique TCR beta nucleotide sequences was sequenced per donor, of which about 20% were non-productive.

What the authors observed across the whole study: A further reported finding was that TCR beta sequences accurately predicted the HLA-A and HLA-B alleles for most subjects in the first cohort. The presence/absence analyses assumed that sequencing depth was roughly uniform across donors, and that assumption may not be true. Correlated functional status among segregating V segments might reflect linkage disequilibrium, but an unknown experimental factor could not be ruled out. It was suggested by the authors that the approach could potentially be generalized to other disease states and immunological phenotypes. At a false discovery rate of 0.05, a later analysis linked 15,000 to 20,000 TCR beta sequences to specific HLA alleles. In vitro tests confirmed that a few of the cytomegalovirus-associated TCR beta chains recognize cytomegalovirus antigens. A total of roughly 160 TCR beta chains were listed by the study as associated with cytomegalovirus. Over 15 rarely observed V segments, including chromosome 9 orphons, were excluded from the earlier analysis of approximately 600 of the donors because counts were too low. Broadly in line with IMGT annotations, most TCR beta V segments showed up in productive rearrangements about 90% or about 30% of the time in an earlier analysis of about 500 of the donors. Only TCR beta chains were sequenced in this cohort, and the absence of alpha or paired-chain data limited detectable features. The classifier was reported to diagnose cytomegalovirus status with high specificity and sensitivity in both the original cohort and the validation cohort. Assigning TCR associations to individual alleles was difficult when HLA alleles, especially DR and DQ, strongly co-occurred. A later genetic analysis associated a missense DCLRE1C variant with V-gene and J-gene trimming of TCR beta chains, and an independent cohort replicated the association. In a later analysis, most CMV-associated TCR beta chains were found to appear HLA-restricted, with HLA associations seemingly driven largely by CMV exposure. CMV serostatus was the only immune exposure information available for the cohort. In a later analysis, HLA-associated TCR beta chains were found to be more clonally expanded and to have lower generation probabilities than equally common non-associated chains. In a later analysis, the rate of TCR association differed among HLA loci, with DRB1 alleles having the most associated TCRs and HLA-C alleles having the fewest. Most TCR sequences were seen in very few donors, while some public TCRs were found in many individuals. In a later genetic analysis, fewer N-insertions in productive TCRs were reported among donors in an Asian-associated ancestry cluster than the approximately 710-donor mean. Because HLA typing was missing for some donors at each locus, association tests included only the typed subset. A group of highly shared sequence variants was considered likely to be a technical artifact of the sequencing pipeline. Several of the top co-occurrence clusters appeared to be linked to parvovirus B19, influenza, CMV and Epstein-Barr virus, according to a later analysis.

The library was obtained by the immunoSEQ multiplex PCR assay. For the multiplex PCR, a mixture combining 60 forward primers for TCR Vbeta segments and 13 reverse primers for TCR Jbeta segments was used. A multiplex PCR assay on genomic DNA amplified the CDR3 region of rearranged TCR beta genes. On the Illumina HiSeq System, the amplified TCR beta libraries were sequenced as 87-base-pair reads. Concerning the study's data processing: A later analysis tallied roughly 80 million unique TCR beta chains across the 666 repertoires, and roughly 11 million of those chains were shared by two or more donors. To remove PCR and sequencing errors, raw reads were error-corrected and collapsed into unique sequences using a nearest-neighbor algorithm that merged closely related sequences. Alignment of CDR3 sequences to IMGT reference sequences was used to assign V, D and J gene segments. Each retained sequence needed at least a six-nucleotide match to both a V gene segment and a J gene segment. Rearrangements were called productive when the CDR3 lacked stop codons and stayed in frame with V and J; all others were non-productive. Following IMGT convention, CDR3 was defined as the stretch from the second conserved V-encoded cysteine to the conserved J-encoded phenylalanine. Sequences without an unambiguous match to a single V gene segment were excluded from the earlier analysis of several hundred of the donors. An earlier analysis of almost 600 of the donors classified V segments as functional when productive rearrangements were above 56.7% and as segregating when the standard deviation between donors was above 5%. A statistical classification framework was built to diagnose cytomegalovirus status from the catalog of TCR beta chain sequences. A later analysis assigned V and J genes by comparing TCR nucleotide sequences with IMGT/GENE-DB human TR gene sequences. The TCRdist pipeline was used in a later analysis to assign CDR3 sequences and most-parsimonious VDJ recombination scenarios. A later analysis defined each TCR beta chain by its CDR3 amino acid sequence plus V-gene family, and excluded reads lacking a unique V-gene family. In a later analysis, 450 to 600 highly shared, low-generation-probability nucleotide sequences were removed to address suspected cross-contamination and a sequencing artifact. In a later analysis, a clonal expansion index for each public chain was calculated from normalized within-repertoire ranks of inferred template counts. In a later analysis, generation probabilities were computed using a VDJ recombination model fitted to out-of-frame rearrangements, and the results were checked against IGoR. Hypergeometric tests were used in a later analysis to score TCR-TCR, TCR-HLA and TCR-CMV co-occurrence, with a repertoire-size bias correction applied to the TCR pairs. A later analysis estimated false discovery rates by permuting HLA or CMV assignments 20 times. In a later analysis, co-occurring TCRs were grouped using DBSCAN, and TCRdist sequence similarity was added for clustering within HLA-allele-positive subsets. For co-occurrence clustering, repertoires with fewer than 30,000 or more than 120,000 public chains were excluded, along with five repertoires with anomalous nucleotide sharing. What TCRdb holds here is the immuneACCESS table cut down to in-frame rearrangements. Part of the clones is not present; checked against another copy, under half of the missing clones reflect an unresolved V gene, and the others are unexplained. V, J and clone size reflect that table, while D and trimming were determined from the DNA. The sample contains under 150,000 clones, 80% to 90% of them found a single time. 4.5% to 6.5% of the sample rests with the top ten.

In total, approximately 610 healthy bone marrow donors made up the cohort. All cohort members were sampled while nominally healthy, although unrecorded immune exposures were likely present. The donor was CMV seronegative and belonged to the group of 352 seronegative cohort members. A peripheral blood sample was provided by each donor, and peripheral blood mononuclear cells were used for TCR beta sequencing. The Qiagen DNeasy Blood Extraction Kit was used to extract genomic DNA from the blood cell samples. To note about this clone: Its antigen has not been determined. No base quality values were provided; no much bigger clone lies one nucleotide off.

Source material: PBMCs. This receptor was obtained from a woman aged 25-40 years in good health and CMV-seronegative.

The CDR3 has the sequence CASSPTFWEGRLTHNEQFF. The DNA sequence is given as TGTGCCAGCAGCCCAACATTTTGGGAGGGCCGTCTCACACACAATGAGCAGTTCTTC. The chain uses TRBV7-9 and TRBJ2-1, with 7 bases matching TRBD2. Reading from cysteine to phenylalanine, the CDR3 counts 19 amino acids. Only the CDR3 portion is preserved as DNA: 57 bases, with reading frame beginning at the first base. The germline V gene (reference sequence) supplies CDR1 SEHNR and CDR2 FQNEAQ. At the junction V is shortened by 5 bases and J by 5 bases; bases outside the gene matches: 21. With the rest looked up from the reference TRBV7-9 and TRBJ2-1 genes rather than sequenced, the full variable domain is DTGVSQNPRHKITKRGQNVTFRCDPISEHNRLYWYRQTLGQGPEFLTYFQNEAQLEKSRLLSDRFSAERPKGSFSTLEIQRTEQGDSAMYLCASSPTFWEGRLTHNEQFFGPGTRLTVL.